This is a list of T cell receptor beta chains from one sample in a study of blood T cells in healthy people across ages. TCRdb recomputed calls from the 5' RACE reads with MiXCR, one row per CDR3 protein. The table records about a million distinct CDR3 sequences, approximately 49% of them present only once. The source material was blood. Source of these receptors: a man under 40 in good health. The CDR3 runs from the conserved cysteine through the conserved F or W. Each record gives: clone size, V gene, J gene, D gene, CDR3 protein, CDR3 DNA. The D gene is left open where the match is weak. Clone size, where shown, is once, few, many, or a class for clones that have expanded.

.	TRBV12-3/TRBV12-4	TRBJ2-1	.	CASGTGLRETQFF	TGTGCCAGCGGTACAGGGCTCCGAGAGACCCAGTTCTTC
.	TRBV10-3	TRBJ2-7	TRBD1	CAISGGTGGTDEQYF	TGTGCCATCAGTGGAGGGACAGGGGGCACAGACGAGCAGTACTTC
.	TRBV30	TRBJ1-2	TRBD1	CAWATGQGTYGYTF	TGTGCCTGGGCAACGGGACAGGGTACCTATGGCTACACCTTC
.	TRBV12-3/TRBV12-4	TRBJ2-3	TRBD1	CASSFDPGQGQGGDTQYF	TGTGCCAGCAGTTTCGACCCCGGACAGGGCCAAGGAGGAGATACGCAGTATTTT
.	TRBV27	TRBJ1-2	.	CASSLQAGAFSFYGYTF	TGTGCCAGCAGTTTACAGGCAGGGGCCTTTTCATTCTATGGCTACACCTTC
.	TRBV6-1	TRBJ2-5	TRBD1	CASKDRLVREQYF	TGTGCCAGCAAGGACAGGCTCGTGAGGGAGCAGTACTTC
few	TRBV14	TRBJ2-1	.	CASSQGHNEQFF	TGTGCCAGCAGCCAGGGACACAATGAGCAGTTCTTC
few	TRBV20-1	TRBJ2-3	TRBD1	CSAQQGASTDTQYF	TGCAGTGCCCAACAGGGGGCTAGCACAGATACGCAGTATTTT
.	TRBV18	TRBJ2-7	.	CASSLEHSYEQYF	TGTGCCAGCTCACTTGAACACTCCTACGAGCAGTACTTC
.	TRBV27	TRBJ1-5	TRBD1	CASSFTATGEFSNQPQHF	TGTGCCAGCAGTTTCACTGCTACAGGGGAATTTAGCAATCAGCCCCAGCATTTT
few	TRBV7-9	TRBJ2-1	TRBD2	CASSRSSGGGSNEQFF	TGTGCCAGCAGCAGATCTAGCGGGGGGGGGAGCAATGAGCAGTTCTTC
few	TRBV11-2	TRBJ2-7	.	CASSLQDGAYNEQYF	TGTGCCAGCAGCTTACAGGACGGAGCCTACAATGAGCAGTACTTC
.	TRBV13	TRBJ1-6	TRBD1	CASSSMTGMDSPLHF	TGTGCCAGCAGCTCCATGACAGGGATGGATTCACCCCTCCACTTT
.	TRBV12-3/TRBV12-4	TRBJ2-5	TRBD2	CASSLLAGVQETQYF	TGTGCCAGCAGTTTACTAGCGGGGGTACAAGAGACCCAGTACTTC
.	TRBV5-1	TRBJ2-1	.	CASSPGFNEQFF	TGCGCCAGCAGCCCGGGGTTTAATGAGCAGTTCTTC
few	TRBV5-6	TRBJ1-5	TRBD1	CASSYTDRVDQPQHF	TGTGCCAGCAGCTACACGGACAGGGTGGATCAGCCCCAGCATTTT
many	TRBV7-9	TRBJ1-1	.	CASSSDRNTEAFF	TGTGCCAGCAGCTCGGACAGGAACACTGAAGCTTTCTTT
.	TRBV7-9	TRBJ1-2	.	CASSPGTFGYTF	TGTGCCAGCAGCCCTGGGACCTTTGGCTACACCTTC
.	TRBV20-1	TRBJ2-5	.	CSARWAGHQETQYF	TGCAGTGCTAGATGGGCAGGGCACCAAGAGACCCAGTACTTC
.	TRBV20-1	TRBJ1-5	.	CSARDPKGSGQPQHF	TGCAGTGCTAGAGATCCGAAGGGGTCGGGTCAGCCCCAGCATTTT
.	TRBV20-1	TRBJ2-7	.	CSADRKDRRGNEQYF	TGCAGTGCTGACCGGAAGGACAGACGGGGCAACGAGCAGTACTTC
.	TRBV4-1	TRBJ1-1	.	CASRGRQERNTEAFF	TGCGCCAGCAGGGGGCGACAGGAGAGGAACACTGAAGCTTTCTTT
few	TRBV20-1	TRBJ1-2	.	CSASLQGGNYGYTF	TGCAGTGCTAGTCTACAGGGAGGGAACTATGGCTACACCTTC
.	TRBV7-6	TRBJ1-1	.	CASSQTHMNTEAFF	TGTGCCAGCAGCCAGACCCACATGAACACTGAAGCTTTCTTT
.	TRBV4-1	TRBJ1-1	TRBD1	CASSQVIDRAATEAFF	TGCGCCAGCAGCCAAGTGATCGACAGGGCCGCCACTGAAGCTTTCTTT